This TCR beta chain emerged from a study of identical twins. Via MiXCR, TCRdb re-called the 5' RACE reads, giving one row per CDR3 protein. In the table there are 1.5 million to 2 million distinct CDR3 sequences, around 29% of which are singletons. Details on this clonotype: No antigen is known for it.

The CDR3 sequence is 17 residues long. Overall study results and limits: Zero-insertion findings could be partly confounded by invariant cells (MAIT and iNKT cells).

Healthy Caucasians made up all donors. The source is a newborn girl in good health. Sequences were obtained from cord blood. The chain joins TRBV21-1 to TRBJ1-5. TRBV21-1 is flagged as a pseudogene. CDR3 sequence (DNA): TGTGCCAGCAGCAAAGCGTTAGTCCGGGTACAAGGTCAGCCCCAGCATTTT. Amino acids: CASSKALVRVQGQPQHF.